The TCR beta chain described here comes from a study of graft-versus-host responses after intestinal transplantation (dated by TCRdb to about 2021). Regarding the research as a whole: The transplants that recipients got were multivisceral, liver-intestinal, or isolated intestinal. Every recipient was given anti-thymocyte globulin induction, then maintenance tacrolimus and steroids for roughly 3 years. Bulk TCR-beta CDR3 sequencing was used to track graft-versus-host and host-versus-graft alloreactive T cell clones in the graft, circulation and bone marrow after intestinal transplantation. To identify alloreactive clones, pre-transplant mixed lymphocyte reaction products were sequenced and compared with unstimulated pre-transplant donor and recipient T cells. The cohort enrolled fewer than 25 intestinal transplant recipients including one retransplant, and a few patients lacking pretransplant specimens were excluded. Donor T cell macrochimerism was defined as a peak of at least 4% donor T cells among recipient peripheral blood mononuclear cells. Rather than being sequenced by the commercial service, samples from a few later patients were sequenced in-house on an Illumina MiSeq and processed with MiXCR. Broad study findings and their caveats: High GvH to HvG T cell clonal ratios were observed in the allografts of patients with donor T cell macrochimerism. GvH clones were found in recipient bone marrow, and some of the GvH clones appeared earlier in ileal mucosa or blood, which is consistent with an intestinal mucosal origin. Conclusions were limited by the relatively low number and heterogeneity of intestinal transplant patients. Early after transplant, declines in HvG clones were associated with peak levels of circulating GvH clones.

This clone occurred a few times. Its antigen remains undetermined. The input lacks base qualities; no much larger clone sits a single base away. Blood samples were collected up to 4 times in the first month after transplant and then at least monthly when available. The library was built by means of the immunoSEQ multiplex PCR assay. High-throughput TCR-beta CDR3 sequencing of genomic DNA from most patients was performed by Adaptive Biotechnologies. Under the source paper's analysis protocol: TCR sequencing data for roughly 17 patients were retrieved from Adaptive's ImmunoSEQ software; a few other patients were processed with MiXCR and VDJtools. CDR3 nucleotide sequences shared by donor and recipient were removed because the origin of these sequences could not be assigned. At least 2-fold expansion over unstimulated cells and a minimum CFSE-low frequency of 0.002% (template counts) or 0.001% (read counts) were required for clones to be classified as alloreactive. Mappable clones were those detected in sequenced pre-transplant spleen, lymph node, or MLR CFSE-low populations of the donor or recipient. The cumulative frequency of alloreactive clones was calculated as a percentage of all sequences, weighted by copy number. TCRdb re-hosts the immuneACCESS table, in-frame sequences only. Its copies lack some clones; in the studies checked, an unresolved V gene accounts for under half of them, and the cause for the rest is not known. V and J calls and clone size are copied from that table; D and trimming were computed from the DNA. The sample table holds fewer than 100,000 clones, of which about 82% were seen once. More than 1.4% of the sample is taken by the ten largest.

In the germline V gene, CDR1 corresponds to SGHRS and CDR2 to YFSETQ. Relative to germline, V is 4 bases shorter and J is 6 bases shorter, with 14 bases between their ends. The CDR3 spans 15 residues, from the cysteine through the phenylalanine. Only CDR3 DNA remains: 45 bases, in frame from the first base. The chain joins TRBV5-1 to TRBJ1-6, with an unclear D gene assignment. This clonotype was obtained from a human patient who received an intestinal transplant, so some T cells may come from the graft donor. The input for sequencing was PBMCs, taken 255 days after intestinal transplant. The CDR3: CASSLNREANSPLHF. Here is the DNA: TGCGCCAGCAGCCTGAACCGGGAGGCTAATTCACCCCTCCACTTT.